This passage covers 30 T cell receptor beta chains from one sample sequenced in a study of PD-L1 blockade in urothelial cancer. The data were produced by immunoSEQ multiplex PCR, yet TCRdb's version contains in-frame clones alone and is incomplete. Of some 50,000 clones listed, around 89% were seen once; the top ten hold approximately 4.1%. The material was PBMCs, obtained around atezolizumab (anti-PD-L1) treatment. The receptors here all came from an elderly man with urothelial cancer.

The genes are TRBV20-1 and TRBJ2-2; D call uncertain. Germline lookup yields CDR1 DFQATT and CDR2 SNEGSKA (reference sequence). The CDR3 length is 11 residues. V was clipped by 6 bases and J by 7 bases, with 9 bases between them. CDR3 region: CSAREYGELFF. DNA of the CDR3: TGCAGTGCCCGAGAATACGGGGAGCTGTTTTTT.

The chain recombines TRBV5-4 with TRBJ2-1; 8 bases are shared with TRBD2. CDR1 and CDR2 (germline): SGHNT, YYREEE (reference sequence). The CDR3 runs 18 residues. V lost 2 bases, J lost 7 bases, and 17 bases stayed unmatched. DNA for the CDR3: TGTGCCAGCAGCTTTGGTATCCGACTCCGGGGGGGCCGGAATGAGCAGTTCTTC. Translation: CASSFGIRLRGGRNEQFF.

This rearrangement joins TRBV30 to TRBJ1-2; D is possibly TRBD1 (5 bases). V shed 3 bases and J shed 8 bases, with 10 bases lying between them. Germline loops: CDR1 GTSNPN, CDR2 SVGIG (reference sequence). The CDR3 spans 11 residues. DNA for the CDR3: TGTGCCTGGAGAGTAAAGGGGGGCTACACCTTC. Its translation: CAWRVKGGYTF.

The rearrangement uses TRBV19 and TRBJ2-6; D gene ambiguous. From germline, CDR1 is LNHDA and CDR2 SQIVND (reference sequence). CDR3 length: 14 amino acids. V lost 3 bases and J 1 base, leaving 4 bases between the germline ends. DNA of the CDR3: TGTGCCAGTAGTATTCCTTCTGGGGCCAACGTCCTGACTTTC. It specifies CASSIPSGANVLTF.

The genes are TRBV28 and TRBJ1-2, with 9 bases fitting TRBD1. This CDR3 comprises 17 residues. Trimming removed 5 bases from V and 2 bases from J; junction bases left unmatched: 12. Germline CDR1 MDHEN, CDR2 SYDVKM. CDR3: CASSRGWGQGSNYGYTF. The CDR3 DNA sequence: TGTGCCAGCAGTCGTGGGTGGGGACAGGGCTCAAACTATGGCTACACCTTC.

V is TRBV11-2 and J is TRBJ2-7, with TRBD2 identical over 9 bases. The CDR3 totals 18 residues. Germline loops: CDR1 SGHAT, CDR2 FQNNGV. V dropped 4 bases and J dropped 5; count of bases not matched to a gene: 18. In DNA form, the CDR3 reads TGTGCCAGCAGCTCCTCCAAAGGGGGCGGGAGGGCCCCCAACGAGCAGTACTTC. Its translation is CASSSSKGGGRAPNEQYF. The full variable domain, completed using reference TRBV11-2 and TRBJ2-7, is EAGVAQSPRYKIIEKRQSVAFWCNPISGHATLYWYQQILGQGPKLLIQFQNNGVVDDSQLPKDRFSAERLKGVDSTLKIQPAKLEDSAVYLCASSSSKGGGRAPNEQYFGPGTRLTVT.

This chain uses TRBV9 with TRBJ2-1; 11 positions agree with TRBD2. This CDR3 is built from 16 residues. The germline V gene has CDR1 SGDLS and CDR2 YYNGEE. V was clipped by 3 bases and J by 7 bases; unmatched bases: 9. The CDR3, as DNA: TGTGCCAGCAGCGGCGGAATAGCGGGAGGGCATAATGAGCAGTTCTTC. It is translated as CASSGGIAGGHNEQFF.

The V gene is TRBV9, the J gene TRBJ2-1; D perhaps matches TRBD2 (7 bases). The V gene lost 7 bases and the J gene lost 4 bases, with 18 bases spanning the gap. This CDR3 has 15 amino acids. The V gene's germline CDR1 is SGDLS and CDR2 YYNGEE. The CDR3 DNA is TGTGCCAGCGCCCCGGAGGGGGGGCTATACAATGAGCAGTTCTTC. Its protein is CASAPEGGLYNEQFF.

The chain joins TRBV9 to TRBJ1-1, with D hard to call. Germline CDR1 reads SGDLS; CDR2 reads YYNGEE. V was trimmed by 0 bases and J by 3 bases, leaving 12 bases between them. This CDR3 contains 15 residues. The CDR3 loop is CASSVGGSWDTEAFF. CDR3 bases: TGTGCCAGCAGCGTAGGAGGGAGTTGGGACACTGAAGCTTTCTTT.

The chain joins TRBV5-1 to TRBJ2-3; the D is unclear. This CDR3 contains 14 residues. The V and J ends lost 0 bases and 3 bases respectively, with 8 bases between them. Per germline, CDR1 SGHRS and CDR2 YFSETQ. CDR3 amino acids: CASSLESGTDTQYF. In DNA, the CDR3 is TGCGCCAGCAGCTTGGAATCCGGGACAGATACGCAGTATTTT.

This clone was seen a few times. V usage is TRBV10-3 and J usage is TRBJ1-2, with TRBD1 identical over 11 bases. CDR3 length equals 16 residues. Germline trimming cut 2 bases from V and 8 bases from J; bases unmatched to any gene: 10. Germline V gives CDR1 ENHRY, CDR2 SYGVKD. The chain's CDR3 is CAISEAGQGALGGYTF. The CDR3 DNA follows: TGTGCCATCAGTGAGGCTGGACAGGGGGCCTTGGGAGGCTACACCTTC.

V gene TRBV2 combines with J gene TRBJ2-1, with unresolved D. The germline V gene encodes CDR1 SNHLY and CDR2 FYNNEI. The CDR3 extends over 16 amino acids. The V gene lost 2 bases and the J gene lost 0 bases, with 11 bases spanning the gap. CDR3 DNA sequence: TGTGCCAGCAGTGAATCGGCGGTCAGCTCCTACAATGAGCAGTTCTTC. It translates to CASSESAVSSYNEQFF.

This chain uses TRBV18 with TRBJ2-1; D perhaps matches TRBD1 (5 bases). Germline CDR1 is KGHSH and CDR2 is LQKENI. Trimming left V 4 bases short and J 4 bases short, with 11 bases between. The CDR3 has 14 residues. CDR3 sequence (DNA): TGTGCCAGCTCACTTACCGACAGTTACAATGAGCAGTTCTTC. It is translated as CASSLTDSYNEQFF.

The rearrangement joins TRBV14 to TRBJ1-1; D is unresolved. Germline V gene sequence: CDR1 SGHDN, CDR2 FVKESK. CDR3 size: 14 residues. The ends were cut back, 4 bases at V and 0 bases at J, with 9 bases in the middle. The CDR3 nucleotides read TGTGCCAGCAGCCTACAGCAGCTGAACACTGAAGCTTTCTTT. It specifies CASSLQQLNTEAFF.

V gene TRBV11-2 combines with J gene TRBJ2-7; 9 bases are shared with TRBD2. Losses at the gene ends were 5 bases for V and 0 bases for J; bases not matched to a gene: 11. CDR1 SGHAT and CDR2 FQNNGV come from the germline V gene. CDR3 length equals 17 residues. The CDR3 protein is CASSKRGGRGYSYEQYF. The DNA for the CDR3 is TGTGCCAGCAGCAAGAGGGGCGGGAGGGGGTACTCCTACGAGCAGTACTTC.

The chain uses TRBV30 and TRBJ1-3, with 11 bases identical to TRBD1. Germline V gives CDR1 GTSNPN, CDR2 SVGIG (reference sequence). The CDR3 is 14 amino acids. J was trimmed by 8 bases and V by 1 base; bases with no gene match: 4. CDR3: CAWSGGQGADTIYF. In nucleotides, the CDR3 is TGTGCCTGGAGTGGTGGACAGGGGGCTGACACCATATATTTT.

The rearrangement links TRBV7-2 to TRBJ2-4, with a possible D match to TRBD2 (5 bases). The V end was cut by 0 bases, the J end by 0 bases, with 12 bases between. CDR3 size: 17 residues. Germline V gene sequence: CDR1 SGHTA, CDR2 FQGNSA. The CDR3 DNA is TGTGCCAGCAGCTTAGCGTCCACGGGGATAGCCAAAAACATTCAGTACTTC. Its translation: CASSLASTGIAKNIQYF.

V and J are TRBV5-1 and TRBJ2-5, with 9 bases fitting TRBD2. Germline CDR1 is SGHRS and CDR2 is YFSETQ. This CDR3 comprises 15 residues. The V gene end was trimmed by 5 bases and the J gene end by 1 base; junction bases not matched to a gene: 6. CDR3 residues: CASSVAGATQETQYF. CDR3 nucleotide sequence: TGCGCCAGCAGTGTAGCGGGAGCAACCCAAGAGACCCAGTACTTC.

J is TRBJ2-3 and V is TRBV30; possibly TRBD1 for D (6 bases). Trimming stripped 5 bases from V and 2 bases from J, with 14 bases between. The CDR3 is 14 amino acids. Germline assignment: CDR1 GTSNPN and CDR2 SVGIG (reference sequence). The DNA of the CDR3 is TGTGCCTGGGACGCCGGACAGATCACAGATACGCAGTATTTT. It specifies CAWDAGQITDTQYF.

This chain links TRBV7-9 with TRBJ2-7; no firm D call. The V and J ends lost 3 bases and 2 bases respectively, with 11 bases between them. The V gene's germline CDR1 is SEHNR and CDR2 FQNEAQ (reference sequence). CDR3 length: 14 residues. The CDR3 loop is CASSFDTDTYEQYF. The CDR3 DNA follows: TGTGCCAGCAGCTTCGACACAGATACCTACGAGCAGTACTTC. Together with reference TRBV7-9 and TRBJ2-7, the CDR3 gives the full variable domain: DTGVSQNPRHKITKRGQNVTFRCDPISEHNRLYWYRQTLGQGPEFLTYFQNEAQLEKSRLLSDRFSAERPKGSFSTLEIQRTEQGDSAMYLCASSFDTDTYEQYFGPGTRLTVT.

This clone came up once. The gene calls are TRBV10-2 and TRBJ2-5, with TRBD1 matching over 8 bases. CDR1 and CDR2 (germline): WSHSY, SAAADI. The CDR3 has 14 residues. V shed 3 bases, J shed 5 bases, and the junction held 5 bases outside the gene matches. The CDR3 DNA follows: TGCGCCAGCAGTGACTATGGACAGGGTGAGACCCAGTACTTC. Translated, it gives CASSDYGQGETQYF.

V gene TRBV7-8 combines with J gene TRBJ2-7; TRBD2 is a possible D gene (5 bases). Looked up from germline, CDR1 is SGHVS and CDR2 is FQNEAQ. V was clipped by 1 base and J by 2 bases, with 6 bases between them. The CDR3 is 13 amino acids. CDR3 sequence reads: CASSLVRAYEQYF. DNA of the CDR3: TGTGCCAGCAGCTTAGTGAGGGCCTACGAGCAGTACTTC.

This clone was detected only once. V and J are TRBV19 and TRBJ2-6; D remains unclear. The V gene lost 4 bases and the J gene lost 4 bases, with 8 bases spanning the gap. The germline CDR1 and CDR2 sequences are LNHDA and SQIVND (reference sequence). This CDR3 region has 14 residues. The CDR3 sequence: CASSRPPGANVLTF. The CDR3 nucleotides read TGTGCCAGTAGTAGGCCCCCCGGGGCCAACGTCCTGACTTTC. The complete variable domain, with remaining parts taken from reference TRBV19 and TRBJ2-6, reads DGGITQSPKYLFRKEGQNVTLSCEQNLNHDAMYWYRQDPGQGLRLIYYSQIVNDFQKGDIAEGYSVSREKKESFPLTVTSAQKNPTAFYLCASSRPPGANVLTFGAGSRLTVL.

This chain connects TRBV29-1 to TRBJ2-1; a possible D gene is TRBD1 (6 bases). V was trimmed by 1 base and J by 7 bases, leaving 14 bases between them. Germline-derived CDR1 and CDR2 are SQVTM and ANQGSEA. The CDR3 length is 14 residues. CDR3 DNA sequence: TGCAGCGTTGAAGGTGGGTCAGGGGCTAATGAGCAGTTCTTC. Translating it yields CSVEGGSGANEQFF.

The chain employs TRBV19 and TRBJ1-2; D is perhaps TRBD1 (5 bases). Deletions cut 3 bases from V and 4 bases from J, with 15 bases between. From germline, CDR1 is LNHDA and CDR2 SQIVND (reference sequence). The CDR3 has 15 amino acids. This chain's CDR3 is CASSMAPVGAYGYTF. In DNA, the CDR3 is TGTGCCAGTAGTATGGCCCCCGTAGGGGCCTATGGCTACACCTTC. Full variable domain (rest looked up from reference TRBV19 and TRBJ1-2): DGGITQSPKYLFRKEGQNVTLSCEQNLNHDAMYWYRQDPGQGLRLIYYSQIVNDFQKGDIAEGYSVSREKKESFPLTVTSAQKNPTAFYLCASSMAPVGAYGYTFGSGTRLTVV.

The chain is built from TRBV11-2 and TRBJ2-7; 10 positions match TRBD2. Trimming at V came to 5 bases and at J to 5 bases, leaving 12 bases not matched to a gene. The CDR3 runs to 16 residues. Germline lookup yields CDR1 SGHAT and CDR2 FQNNGV. The DNA of the CDR3 is TGTGCCAGCAGCCTGACCCCGGGACTAGCGTTCAACGAGCAGTACTTC. This sequence encodes CASSLTPGLAFNEQYF.

The rearrangement joins TRBV4-1 to TRBJ2-3, with 7 bases identical to TRBD1. V was clipped by 4 bases and J by 2 bases; unmatched bases: 9. The V gene's germline CDR1 is MGHRA and CDR2 YSYEKL. This CDR3 has 16 residues. This CDR3 is CASSPEQGLPTDTQYF. The CDR3 nucleotides read TGCGCCAGCAGCCCCGAACAGGGGCTCCCCACAGATACGCAGTATTTT.

In its sample, this clone was seen a few times. In DNA, the CDR3 is TGTGCCACCAGCCTGGACAGGGGGTTCTATGGCTACACCTTC. Translation gives CATSLDRGFYGYTF. The chain carries TRBV15 and TRBJ1-2; 10 bases fit TRBD1. V gave up 5 bases and J gave up 4 bases; unmatched junction bases: 4. Germline V gene data show CDR1 as LNHNV and CDR2 as YYDKDF (reference sequence). CDR3 length: 14 amino acids.

The table lists this clone with a count of one. The chain recombines TRBV15 with TRBJ1-4; D is perhaps TRBD1 (5 bases). Between the trimmed V and J ends, which lost 4 bases and 6 bases, there was a span of 15 bases. Germline V CDR1 and CDR2: LNHNV, YYDKDF (reference sequence). The CDR3 is 15 amino acids. CDR3: CATSKGTGGHEKLFF. Written as DNA, the CDR3 is TGTGCCACCAGCAAGGGGACGGGGGGTCATGAAAAACTGTTTTTT.

The V and J genes are TRBV19 and TRBJ2-6; D is unresolved. The CDR3 is made up of 18 amino acids. Germline loops: CDR1 LNHDA, CDR2 SQIVND (reference sequence). Trimming left V 5 bases short and J 0 bases short, with 17 bases between. In DNA form, the CDR3 reads TGTGCCAGTAGTCCGGTTAGCAGCCCTACCTCTGGGGCCAACGTCCTGACTTTC. Translation: CASSPVSSPTSGANVLTF.